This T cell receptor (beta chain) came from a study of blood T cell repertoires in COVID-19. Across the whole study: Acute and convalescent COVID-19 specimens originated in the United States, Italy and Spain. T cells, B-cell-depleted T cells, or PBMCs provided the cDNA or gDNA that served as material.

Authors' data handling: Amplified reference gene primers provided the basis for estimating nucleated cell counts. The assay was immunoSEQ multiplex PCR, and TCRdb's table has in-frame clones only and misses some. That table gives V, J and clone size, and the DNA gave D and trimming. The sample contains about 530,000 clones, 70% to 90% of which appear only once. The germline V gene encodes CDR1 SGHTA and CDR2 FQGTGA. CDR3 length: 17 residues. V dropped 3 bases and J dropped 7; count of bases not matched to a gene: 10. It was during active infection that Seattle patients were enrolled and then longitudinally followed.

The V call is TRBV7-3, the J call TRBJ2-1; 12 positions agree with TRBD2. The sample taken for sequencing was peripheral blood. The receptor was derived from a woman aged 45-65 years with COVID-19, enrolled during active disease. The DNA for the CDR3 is TGTGCCAGCAGCTTCCTAAGGACTAGCGGGGACGTAAATGAGCAGTTCTTC. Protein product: CASSFLRTSGDVNEQFF.